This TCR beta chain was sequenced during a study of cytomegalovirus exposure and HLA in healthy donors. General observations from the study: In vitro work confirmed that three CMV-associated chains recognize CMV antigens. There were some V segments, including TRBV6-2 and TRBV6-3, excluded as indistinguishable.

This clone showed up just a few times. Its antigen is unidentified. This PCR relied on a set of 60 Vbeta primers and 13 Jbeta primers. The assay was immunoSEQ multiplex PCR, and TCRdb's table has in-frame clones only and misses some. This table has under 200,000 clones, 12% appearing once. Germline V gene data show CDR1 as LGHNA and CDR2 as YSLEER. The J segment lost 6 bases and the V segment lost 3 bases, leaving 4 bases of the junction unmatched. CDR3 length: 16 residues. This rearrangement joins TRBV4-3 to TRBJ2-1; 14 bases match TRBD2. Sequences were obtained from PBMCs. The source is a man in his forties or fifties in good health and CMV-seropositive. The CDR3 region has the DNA TGCGCCAGCAGCCAGGAGACTAGCGGGGGGGCCAATGAGCAGTTCTTC. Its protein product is CASSQETSGGANEQFF.